The 27 T cell receptor beta chains reported below all come from one sample, sequenced in a study of PD-L1 blockade in urothelial cancer. The protocol was immunoSEQ multiplex PCR, while the TCRdb copy is restricted to in-frame clones and leaves out a portion. This table holds about 88,000 clones, 90% found once. The starting material was PBMCs, obtained around atezolizumab (anti-PD-L1) treatment. The receptors here all came from a man between 60 and 75 years old with urothelial cancer.

The J gene is TRBJ1-1, the V gene TRBV23-1, with D unresolved. TRBV23-1 is designated an ORF whose function remains uncertain. The V end lost 3 bases, the J end lost 1 base, and 15 bases lay between the germline ends. CDR3 length equals 16 residues. CDR3 sequence: CASSQLWQDPNTEAFF. DNA of the CDR3: TGCGCCAGCAGTCAGCTCTGGCAGGATCCGAACACTGAAGCTTTCTTT.

This clone has more than one count but fewer than ten. This chain joins TRBV5-1 and TRBJ2-7, with 7 bases that match TRBD1. The CDR3 is 16 residues long. J gave up 5 bases and V 0 bases, and 11 bases lay outside the gene matches. The germline V gene encodes CDR1 SGHRS and CDR2 YFSETQ. The CDR3 region has the DNA TGCGCCAGCAGCTTGGGTGAGGGGGCGCCCACCCACGAGCAGTACTTC. It encodes CASSLGEGAPTHEQYF.

This clone was detected once. This chain links TRBV10-3 with TRBJ1-5; D uncertain. The germline V and J ends were trimmed by 3 bases and 0 bases, with 12 bases remaining between them. The CDR3 length is 16 residues. Looked up from germline, CDR1 is ENHRY and CDR2 is SYGVKD. The CDR3: CAISEDGRSSNQPQHF. As DNA, the CDR3 is TGTGCCATCAGTGAAGATGGCAGATCTAGCAATCAGCCCCAGCATTTT.

The chain recombines TRBV30 with TRBJ1-1, with a tentative D call TRBD1 (5 bases). V lost 8 bases and J lost 3, with 16 bases in between. Germline loops: CDR1 GTSNPN, CDR2 SVGIG (reference sequence). There are 13 residues in the CDR3. The CDR3 nucleotides read TGTGCCCACTCCTGGGGGGAGTACACTGAAGCTTTCTTT. Its translation is CAHSWGEYTEAFF.

This rearrangement joins TRBV6-5 to TRBJ1-1; D perhaps matches TRBD1 (5 bases). V was trimmed by 4 bases and J by 5 bases, leaving 11 bases between them. The CDR3 is 13 amino acids. CDR1 MNHEY and CDR2 SVGAGI come from the germline V gene. Written as DNA, the CDR3 is TGTGCCAGCAGTTCAGTCGGGGGTACTGAAGCTTTCTTT. The encoded protein is CASSSVGGTEAFF.

CDR3 in DNA: TGTGCCAGCAGGCCCGGGGGGGGCATGAACGAGCAGTACTTC. It codes for CASRPGGGMNEQYF. This chain uses TRBV6-5 with TRBJ2-7, with 8 bases aligning to TRBD2. Trimming removed 6 bases from V and 5 bases from J; junction bases left unmatched: 9. CDR1 is MNHEY, CDR2 SVGAGI, per germline. The CDR3 is made up of 14 amino acids.

The chain couples TRBV6-5 to TRBJ1-1; 10 bases agree with TRBD1. Trimming removed 4 bases from V and 1 base from J; junction bases left unmatched: 6. The CDR3 runs 16 residues. CDR1 is MNHEY, CDR2 SVGAGI, per germline. This CDR3 reads CASSSSRTGGNTEAFF. The CDR3 DNA reads as TGTGCCAGCAGTTCGAGTCGGACAGGGGGGAACACTGAAGCTTTCTTT.

The chain is built from TRBV20-1 and TRBJ1-1; 11 nucleotides agree with TRBD1. With V trimmed by 8 bases and J by 8 bases, 4 bases remained unmatched. Germline CDR1 is DFQATT and CDR2 is SNEGSKA (reference sequence). The CDR3 is 11 residues long. This CDR3 is CSSRTGGEAFF. Written as DNA, the CDR3 is TGCAGTTCCCGGACAGGGGGCGAAGCTTTCTTT.

The V call is TRBV30, the J call TRBJ2-1; 10 nucleotides agree with TRBD1. The CDR3 is 14 amino acids. The J segment lost 8 bases and the V segment lost 3 bases, leaving 7 bases of the junction unmatched. Germline CDR1 GTSNPN, CDR2 SVGIG (reference sequence). The CDR3, as DNA: TGTGCCTGGAGCCCAGGACAGGGGGTGGATGAGCAGTTCTTC. Protein sequence: CAWSPGQGVDEQFF.

The genes are TRBV15 and TRBJ2-1, with 10 bases identical to TRBD2. Germline V gene sequence: CDR1 LNHNV, CDR2 YYDKDF (reference sequence). The CDR3 covers 14 residues. V gave up 1 base and J gave up 15 bases; unmatched junction bases: 9. This CDR3 reads CATSRGTSGSPRFF. CDR3 bases: TGTGCCACCAGCAGAGGGACTAGCGGTTCTCCAAGGTTCTTC.

The V gene is TRBV4-1, the J gene TRBJ2-5; TRBD1 aligns across 8 bases. Germline CDR1 is MGHRA and CDR2 is YSYEKL. The junction had 7 bases not matched to a gene; V was cut back by 0 bases and J by 4 bases. The CDR3 is made up of 16 amino acids. CDR3 sequence: CASSQESGQGRETQYF. Here the CDR3 DNA reads TGCGCCAGCAGCCAAGAAAGCGGACAGGGTCGAGAGACCCAGTACTTC.

The table lists this clone with a count of one. The CDR3 spells CASSLGQGAMNTEAFF. Written as DNA, the CDR3 is TGCGCCAGCAGCCTCGGACAGGGGGCAATGAACACTGAAGCTTTCTTT. V is TRBV5-1 and J is TRBJ1-1; 11 bases are a match to TRBD1. The CDR3 has 16 residues. The V segment lost 4 bases and the J segment 0 bases; nucleotides outside the gene matches: 5. Germline V gives CDR1 SGHRS, CDR2 YFSETQ. Full variable domain (rest looked up from reference TRBV5-1 and TRBJ1-1): KAGVTQTPRYLIKTRGQQVTLSCSPISGHRSVSWYQQTPGQGLQFLFEYFSETQRNKGNFPGRFSGRQFSNSRSEMNVSTLELGDSALYLCASSLGQGAMNTEAFFGQGTRLTVV.

J is TRBJ2-7 and V is TRBV7-2; 7 bases are shared with TRBD1. The CDR3 spans 13 residues. Per germline, CDR1 SGHTA and CDR2 FQGNSA. V trimming: 5 bases; J trimming: 12 bases; junction bases outside the gene matches: 13. The CDR3 sequence: CASSRSGQVFLYF. The CDR3, as DNA: TGTGCCAGCAGCCGATCAGGACAGGTATTTCTGTACTTC.

This sequence joins TRBV7-2 and TRBJ2-5; D gene ambiguous. Trimming shortened V by 1 base and J by 7 bases, and 10 bases separated the two germline ends. This CDR3 region has 13 residues. Germline CDR1 reads SGHTA; CDR2 reads FQGNSA. CDR3 nucleotide sequence: TGTGCCAGCAGCTTAGGAGTCGCGCGGACCCAGTACTTC. It specifies CASSLGVARTQYF.

V gene TRBV6-6 combines with J gene TRBJ2-5; TRBD1 agrees at 7 bases. Germline CDR1 reads MNHNY; CDR2 reads SVGAGI (reference sequence). Germline trimming cut 0 bases from V and 4 bases from J; bases unmatched to any gene: 2. The CDR3 loop spans 14 amino acids. This chain's CDR3 is CASSYSGQLETQYF. Written as DNA, the CDR3 is TGTGCCAGCAGTTACTCGGGACAGCTAGAGACCCAGTACTTC.

CDR3 in DNA: TGTGCCAGCAGCCCTGGGCGGGGTGTATATGGCTACACCTTC. This sequence encodes CASSPGRGVYGYTF. This chain joins TRBV11-2 and TRBJ1-2; D ambiguous. CDR1 and CDR2 from the germline V gene are SGHAT and FQNNGV. V dropped 5 bases and J dropped 5 bases, with 15 bases sitting between them. This CDR3 spans 14 amino acids.

The chain uses TRBV25-1 and TRBJ2-1; possibly TRBD2 for D (6 bases). This CDR3 spans 12 amino acids. Germline V gene lookup returns CDR1 MGHDK and CDR2 SYGVNS. V lost 2 bases, J lost 11 bases, and 10 bases lay in between. This CDR3 is CASSEGGAKQFF. The CDR3 DNA is TGTGCCAGCAGTGAAGGCGGGGCAAAGCAGTTCTTC.

The rearrangement joins TRBV7-6 to TRBJ2-7, with 8 nucleotides matching TRBD2. Germline CDR1 SGHVS, CDR2 FNYEAQ. V dropped 5 bases and J dropped 2; count of bases not matched to a gene: 2. The CDR3 is 13 amino acids. The CDR3 spells CASSAGGPYEQYF. In nucleotides, the CDR3 is TGTGCCAGCAGCGCGGGAGGCCCCTACGAGCAGTACTTC.

The chain recombines TRBV30 with TRBJ2-4, with D possibly TRBD1 on 6 matching bases. V was pared by 0 bases and J by 3 bases, with 12 bases between. Looked up from germline, CDR1 is GTSNPN and CDR2 is SVGIG (reference sequence). The CDR3 is 15 residues long. CDR3 DNA sequence: TGTGCCTGGAGTGTACCAGGGGTGGGCAAAAACATTCAGTACTTC. Protein sequence: CAWSVPGVGKNIQYF.

The gene calls are TRBV25-1 and TRBJ2-7, with TRBD2 identical over 12 bases. Trimming at V came to 5 bases and at J to 2 bases, leaving 1 base not matched to a gene. Germline V gene sequence: CDR1 MGHDK, CDR2 SYGVNS. CDR3 size: 14 residues. The CDR3 region has the DNA TGTGCCAGCAGTCGACTAGCGGGGGCCTACGAGCAGTACTTC. Translated: CASSRLAGAYEQYF.

The chain combines TRBV7-3 with TRBJ2-2; the D gene is possibly TRBD2 (6 bases). Germline V gene lookup returns CDR1 SGHTA and CDR2 FQGTGA. The CDR3 consists of 18 residues. Trimming removed 5 bases at V and 6 bases at J, with 25 bases between. CDR3: CASSPRTRGASGAGELFF. CDR3 sequence (DNA): TGTGCCAGCAGCCCCCGGACGAGGGGAGCTTCGGGGGCCGGGGAGCTGTTTTTT. Full variable domain (outside the CDR3, taken from reference TRBV7-3 and TRBJ2-2): GAGVSQTPSNKVTEKGKYVELRCDPISGHTALYWYRQSLGQGPEFLIYFQGTGAADDSGLPNDRFFAVRPEGSVSTLKIQRTERGDSAVYLCASSPRTRGASGAGELFFGEGSRLTVL.

The chain uses TRBV7-2 and TRBJ2-5; no reliable D call. The CDR3 has 13 residues. V shed 5 bases and J shed 7 bases, with 14 bases lying between them. Germline CDR1 reads SGHTA; CDR2 reads FQGNSA. The CDR3 sequence: CASSPSWVGTQYF. The DNA of the CDR3 is TGTGCCAGCAGCCCTAGTTGGGTCGGGACCCAGTACTTC.

The chain joins TRBV7-2 to TRBJ2-1; 9 bases fit TRBD1. CDR3 length: 15 amino acids. V shed 7 bases, J shed 4 bases, and the junction held 8 bases outside the gene matches. CDR1 and CDR2 from the germline V gene are SGHTA and FQGNSA. The CDR3, as DNA: TGTGCCAGCACCTCAACAGGGGGCGTATACAATGAGCAGTTCTTC. Encoded protein: CASTSTGGVYNEQFF.

The V and J genes are TRBV7-2 and TRBJ2-5, with 14 bases matching TRBD2. Looked up from germline, CDR1 is SGHTA and CDR2 is FQGNSA. J gave up 5 bases and V 5 bases, and 7 bases lay outside the gene matches. This CDR3 comprises 16 residues. CDR3 protein: CASSPGTSGGSETQYF. The CDR3 bases are TGTGCCAGCAGCCCAGGGACTAGCGGGGGCTCGGAGACCCAGTACTTC.

The chain is built from TRBV6-1 and TRBJ2-5; possible D gene TRBD1, 6 bases. CDR1 and CDR2 (germline): MNHNS, SASEGT. The V end lost 3 bases, the J end lost 0 bases, and 11 bases lay between the germline ends. The CDR3 spans 15 residues. The CDR3 region is CASSDRGNYQETQYF. CDR3 in DNA: TGTGCCAGCAGTGATAGGGGGAACTACCAAGAGACCCAGTACTTC.

This rearrangement joins TRBV4-3 to TRBJ1-2, with D maybe TRBD1 (6 bases). V lost 0 bases to trimming and J lost 4 bases, with 15 bases between them. Germline CDR1 LGHNA, CDR2 YSLEER. The CDR3 is 16 residues long. The CDR3 here is CASSQDPGGRIYGYTF. In nucleotides, the CDR3 is TGCGCCAGCAGCCAAGATCCGGGGGGCCGGATCTATGGCTACACCTTC.

The chain carries TRBV29-1 and TRBJ1-1, with 9 bases aligning to TRBD1. Germline V gene sequence: CDR1 SQVTM, CDR2 ANQGSEA. V lost 4 bases, J lost 7 bases, and 13 bases stayed unmatched. The CDR3 covers 15 residues. CDR3 residues: CSVVRSGTGQNEAFF. The CDR3 DNA follows: TGCAGCGTTGTAAGATCAGGGACAGGGCAGAATGAAGCTTTCTTT. The variable domain in full, completed from reference TRBV29-1 and TRBJ1-1, reads SAVISQKPSRDICQRGTSLTIQCQVDSQVTMMFWYRQQPGQSLTLIATANQGSEATYESGFVIDKFPISRPNLTFSTLTVSNMSPEDSSIYLCSVVRSGTGQNEAFFGQGTRLTVV.